This T cell receptor beta chain was retrieved from a study of shared clonotypes between healthy human individuals. Repertoires were generated with immunoSEQ multiplex PCR, while TCRdb's copy carries only in-frame clones and drops some. The table has over a million clones, 96% seen once. Germline V gene data show CDR1 as MDHEN and CDR2 as SYDVKM. V was pared by 7 bases and J by 3 bases, with 10 bases between. The CDR3 spans 12 residues. The sample comprised naive CD4+ T cells sorted from blood. Subset described: CD45RA+ positively selected. The source is a man younger than 40 in good health. This chain links TRBV28 with TRBJ2-7; maybe TRBD2 (5 bases). DNA for the CDR3: TGTGCCAGCAACCGGGATCTCTACGAGCAGTACTTC. This translates into CASNRDLYEQYF.